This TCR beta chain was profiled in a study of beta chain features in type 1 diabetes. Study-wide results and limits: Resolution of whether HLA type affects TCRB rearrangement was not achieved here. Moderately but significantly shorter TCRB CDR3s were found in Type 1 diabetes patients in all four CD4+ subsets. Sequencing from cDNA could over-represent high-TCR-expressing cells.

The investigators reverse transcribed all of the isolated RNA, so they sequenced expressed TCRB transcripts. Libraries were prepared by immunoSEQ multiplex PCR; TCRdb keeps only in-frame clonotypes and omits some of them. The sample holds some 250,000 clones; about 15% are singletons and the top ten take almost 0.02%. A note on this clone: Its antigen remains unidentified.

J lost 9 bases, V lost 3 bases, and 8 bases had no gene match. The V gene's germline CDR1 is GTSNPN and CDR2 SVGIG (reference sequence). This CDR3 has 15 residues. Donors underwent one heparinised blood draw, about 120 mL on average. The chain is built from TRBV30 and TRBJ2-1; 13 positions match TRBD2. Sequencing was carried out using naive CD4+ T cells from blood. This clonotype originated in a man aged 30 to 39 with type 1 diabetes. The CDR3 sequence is CAWSITSGGGTEQFF. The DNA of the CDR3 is TGTGCCTGGAGCATAACTAGCGGGGGGGGAACTGAGCAGTTCTTC.